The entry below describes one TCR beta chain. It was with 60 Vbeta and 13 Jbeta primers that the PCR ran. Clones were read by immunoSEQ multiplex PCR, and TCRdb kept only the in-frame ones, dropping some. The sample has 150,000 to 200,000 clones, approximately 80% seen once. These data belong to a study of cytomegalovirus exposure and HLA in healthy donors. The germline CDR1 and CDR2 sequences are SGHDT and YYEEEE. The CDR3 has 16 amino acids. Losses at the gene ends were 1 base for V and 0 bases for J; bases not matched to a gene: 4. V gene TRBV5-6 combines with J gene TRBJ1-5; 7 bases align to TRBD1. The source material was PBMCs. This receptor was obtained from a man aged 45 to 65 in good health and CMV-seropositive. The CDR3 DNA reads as TGTGCCAGCAGCTTGTCGACAGGGTATAGCAATCAGCCCCAGCATTTT. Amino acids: CASSLSTGYSNQPQHF.